The clone carrying this TCR beta chain showed up just once. Its antigen is still unknown. The data belong to a study of memory CD4+ T cells and cytomegalovirus serostatus. The sort gate was single viable CD3+CD4+CD8-CD45RO+ cells for memory CD4+ T cells. Serum IgG to CMV pp150, pp28, p38 and p52 defined serostatus. CD4+ T cells were isolated by positive magnetic selection. Points from the study as a whole: About 40% of the roughly 160 known CMV-associated TCRbeta sequences appeared in CD4+ memory.

The germline CDR1 and CDR2 sequences are SGHTA and FQGTGA. This CDR3 comprises 15 residues. J was trimmed by 6 bases and V by 2 bases; bases with no gene match: 5. The data were produced by immunoSEQ multiplex PCR, yet TCRdb's version contains in-frame clones alone and is incomplete. The sample comprises around 53,000 clones, over 60% of which are singletons, and about 1.5% rests with the top ten. Sequences were obtained from memory CD4+ T cells from blood. The receptor was derived from an adult in good health and CMV-seropositive. The J gene is TRBJ2-1, the V gene TRBV7-3; 9 nucleotides align to TRBD2. In DNA form, the CDR3 reads TGTGCCAGCAGCTTACAGGGACTAGCATCCAATGAGCAGTTCTTC. Its translation: CASSLQGLASNEQFF.